This T cell receptor (beta chain) was obtained from a study of blood T cell repertoires in COVID-19. Produced via immunoSEQ multiplex PCR; TCRdb's table is partial and in-frame only. The sample lists fewer than 150,000 clones; approximately 84% were seen once. CDR3 length: 15 amino acids. Germline CDR1 is MNHEY and CDR2 is SVGAGI. V lost 4 bases to trimming and J lost 4 bases; unmatched junction nucleotides: 7. This TCR was sampled from a woman older than 75 in a cohort sampled during active or convalescent COVID-19. Sequenced material: peripheral blood. This chain uses TRBV6-5 with TRBJ2-1, with 7 bases lining up with TRBD2. Written as DNA, the CDR3 is TGTGCCAGCAGTTTAGGGCTAGCGGTTTACAATGAGCAGTTCTTC. Protein sequence: CASSLGLAVYNEQFF.